These 29 T cell receptor beta chains originate from one sample sequenced in a study of STAT5B mutations in CD4+ large granular lymphocyte leukemia. Profiled with immunoSEQ multiplex PCR; TCRdb holds only in-frame clones, not every one. The table lists 20,000 to 25,000 clones, approximately 80% of them singletons. Source material: CD4+ T cells from blood buffy coats. These receptors were collected from a human donor in good health.

This clone showed up just once. The chain combines TRBV5-4 with TRBJ2-7, with a tentative D call TRBD2 (5 bases). CDR1 is SGHNT, CDR2 YYREEE, per germline (reference sequence). Trimming pared 4 bases from V and 3 bases from J, leaving 20 bases between. The CDR3 spans 16 residues. The CDR3 spells CASSRSSGGPLYEQYF. The CDR3 nucleotides are TGTGCCAGCAGCAGGTCCTCGGGCGGGCCTCTCTACGAGCAGTACTTC.

The V and J genes are TRBV5-1 and TRBJ2-5; TRBD2 matches 10 bases. The CDR3 length is 14 residues. After removal of 4 bases from V and 2 bases from J, the junction contained 2 bases not matched to a gene. The germline V gene encodes CDR1 SGHRS and CDR2 YFSETQ. In DNA, the CDR3 is TGCGCCAGCAGCGGAGCGGGAGGGCAAGAGACCCAGTACTTC. Its protein product is CASSGAGGQETQYF.

The CDR3 region is CASSQDRNANYGYTF. Written as DNA, the CDR3 is TGTGCCAGCAGCCAAGACAGGAATGCTAACTATGGCTACACCTTC. The V call is TRBV4-2, the J call TRBJ1-2, with D unclear. This CDR3 has 15 residues. The ends were cut back, 0 bases at V and 0 bases at J, with 8 bases in the middle. Germline values: CDR1 LGHNA, CDR2 YNFKEQ.

The chain combines TRBV12-1 with TRBJ2-7; the D segment call TRBD1 is taken from the table without a DNA check. TRBV12-1 is classified as a pseudogene. The length of the CDR3 is 15 residues. As DNA, the CDR3 is TGTGCCAGCAGCCCCACCGGCCAGGCGTCCTACGAGCAGTACTTC. This gives the protein CASSPTGQASYEQYF.

For this clone: The same CDR3 also results from other DNA sequences found in this sample. This chain uses TRBV7-2 with TRBJ2-7; 12 positions match TRBD2. Per the germline V gene, CDR1 is SGHTA and CDR2 is FQGNSA. Trimming at V came to 3 bases and at J to 3 bases, leaving 0 bases not matched to a gene. This CDR3 comprises 14 residues. The CDR3 sequence: CASSLTSGSYEQYF. The CDR3 bases are TGTGCCAGCAGCTTGACTAGCGGGAGCTACGAGCAGTACTTC. The variable domain in full, with the rest retrieved from reference TRBV7-2 and TRBJ2-7, is GAGVSQSPSNKVTEKGKDVELRCDPISGHTALYWYRQSLGQGLEFLIYFQGNSAPDKSGLPSDRFSAERTGGSVSTLTIQRTQQEDSAVYLCASSLTSGSYEQYFGPGTRLTVT.

The CDR3 DNA follows: TGCGCCAGCAGAACCCCCGACAGTTACAATGAGCAGTTCTTC. This translates into CASRTPDSYNEQFF. This rearrangement joins TRBV10-2 to TRBJ2-1; tentatively, D is TRBD1 (5 bases). The CDR3 covers 14 residues. Germline V CDR1 and CDR2: WSHSY, SAAADI. V dropped 6 bases and J dropped 4 bases, with 13 bases sitting between them.

The chain is built from TRBV7-9 and TRBJ1-1; a possible D gene is TRBD1 (6 bases). The CDR3 sequence is 15 residues long. Looked up from germline, CDR1 is SEHNR and CDR2 is FQNEAQ (reference sequence). Deletions cut 2 bases from V and 0 bases from J, with 10 bases between. CDR3 DNA: TGTGCCAGCAGCTTAAGAGGACAGTTGAACACTGAAGCTTTCTTT. It codes for CASSLRGQLNTEAFF.

In nucleotides, the CDR3 is TGTGCCAGCAGCTTGGTGACGGGAGAGGGGGAGACCCAGTACTTC. Translation: CASSLVTGEGETQYF. This chain joins TRBV7-2 and TRBJ2-5; tentatively, D is TRBD2 (6 bases). Germline assignment: CDR1 SGHTA and CDR2 FQGNSA. The V end was cut by 3 bases, the J end by 5 bases, with 16 bases between. The CDR3 extends over 15 amino acids.

The CDR3 loop is CASSLGGRGFYEQYF. The CDR3 nucleotides are TGTGCCAGCAGCTTGGGCGGGAGGGGTTTTTATGAGCAGTACTTC. The V and J genes are TRBV11-3 and TRBJ2-7; 9 nucleotides match TRBD2. Germline CDR1 and CDR2: SGHNT and YENEEA. This CDR3 has 15 residues. Trimming at V came to 3 bases and at J to 7 bases, leaving 10 bases not matched to a gene.

The sample holds one count of this clone. This chain joins TRBV30 and TRBJ1-3; D is unclear. Trimming took off 0 bases at V and 0 bases at J, with 9 bases between the two ends. The CDR3 runs 15 residues. Per germline, CDR1 GTSNPN and CDR2 SVGIG (reference sequence). CDR3 nucleotides: TGTGCCTGGAGTGTAGCGGACTACTCTGGAAACACCATATATTTT. It is translated as CAWSVADYSGNTIYF.

The genes are TRBV7-6 and TRBJ2-1; 9 bases line up with TRBD2. Germline V gene lookup returns CDR1 SGHVS and CDR2 FNYEAQ. CDR3 length: 17 amino acids. The V segment lost 4 bases and the J segment 1 base; nucleotides outside the gene matches: 8. The CDR3 sequence: CASSSFPLAGSYNEQFF. DNA for the CDR3: TGTGCCAGCAGCTCCTTCCCCCTAGCGGGGTCCTACAATGAGCAGTTCTTC.

The chain employs TRBV5-4 and TRBJ1-1; unclear D gene. V dropped 4 bases and J dropped 2 bases, with 15 bases sitting between them. The CDR3 extends over 15 amino acids. CDR1 and CDR2 (germline): SGHNT, YYREEE (reference sequence). Here the CDR3 reads CASSPLNPGNTEAFF. CDR3 nucleotides: TGTGCCAGCAGCCCCCTGAATCCGGGAAACACTGAAGCTTTCTTT.

The chain joins TRBV5-6 to TRBJ1-1, with a weak D call TRBD1 (5 bases). Germline CDR1 is SGHDT and CDR2 is YYEEEE. V lost 6 bases and J lost 5, with 23 bases in between. The CDR3 loop spans 16 amino acids. As DNA, the CDR3 is TGTGCCAGCACCCTGGGGTGGAGTCAGGGACGTACTGAAGCTTTCTTT. Translated: CASTLGWSQGRTEAFF.

The chain joins TRBV2 to TRBJ2-7; 8 bases map to TRBD1. The length of the CDR3 is 13 residues. CDR1 and CDR2 (germline): SNHLY, FYNNEI. Trimming removed 4 bases from V and 3 bases from J; junction bases left unmatched: 2. The CDR3 is CASSGQGFYEQYF. In DNA, the CDR3 is TGTGCCAGCAGTGGACAGGGGTTCTACGAGCAGTACTTC.

This chain uses TRBV10-3 with TRBJ2-2, with 9 bases identical to TRBD2. The CDR3 loop spans 16 amino acids. V trimming: 3 bases; J trimming: 7 bases; junction bases outside the gene matches: 9. Germline V gene sequence: CDR1 ENHRY, CDR2 SYGVKD. The CDR3 region has the DNA TGTGCCATCAGTGATTCTAGCGGGAATGTGGACGGGGAGCTGTTTTTT. This translates into CAISDSSGNVDGELFF.

The chain uses TRBV2 and TRBJ2-3, with D unclear. V shed 7 bases and J shed 4 bases, with 9 bases lying between them. From germline, CDR1 is SNHLY and CDR2 FYNNEI. CDR3 length equals 12 residues. CDR3 sequence (DNA): TGTGCCAGCACCACTGACGCAGATACGCAGTATTTT. This translates into CASTTDADTQYF.

The rearrangement uses TRBV5-1 and TRBJ2-7; 12 bases align to TRBD2. After removal of 3 bases from V and 5 bases from J, the junction contained 12 bases not matched to a gene. The CDR3 sequence is 17 residues long. The germline V gene has CDR1 SGHRS and CDR2 YFSETQ. Here the CDR3 DNA reads TGCGCCAGCAGCTATCGGACTAGCGGGATTTCATCCGACGAGCAGTACTTC. Its protein product is CASSYRTSGISSDEQYF.

This chain connects TRBV11-2 to TRBJ2-1; D is undetermined. Germline V gene sequence: CDR1 SGHAT, CDR2 FQNNGV. The CDR3 contains 13 residues. Deletions cut 3 bases from V and 4 bases from J, with 7 bases between. In DNA, the CDR3 is TGTGCCAGCAGCTTTGGATCGTACAATGAGCAGTTCTTC. The encoded protein is CASSFGSYNEQFF.

To note about this clone: Distinct nucleotide sequences in the sample also encode this CDR3. The rearrangement links TRBV30 to TRBJ1-2; D gene uncertain. Trimming cost V 0 bases and J 4 bases, with 3 bases left between them. The length of the CDR3 is 11 residues. The germline V gene encodes CDR1 GTSNPN and CDR2 SVGIG (reference sequence). The CDR3: CAWSVGYGYTF. The CDR3 nucleotides read TGTGCCTGGAGTGTTGGCTATGGCTACACCTTC.

This clone was picked up a small number of times. This chain connects TRBV5-4 to TRBJ1-1, with D perhaps matching TRBD1 (5 bases). Germline CDR1 reads SGHNT; CDR2 reads YYREEE (reference sequence). This CDR3 has 15 amino acids. V was clipped by 2 bases and J by 3 bases, with 14 bases between them. CDR3 in amino acids: CASSFTPGGDTEAFF. In DNA, the CDR3 is TGTGCCAGCAGCTTCACCCCGGGAGGGGACACTGAAGCTTTCTTT.

The CDR3 protein is CASSAGQQEGEQYF. The CDR3, as DNA: TGCGCCAGCAGCGCGGGACAACAAGAGGGCGAGCAGTACTTC. The chain links TRBV5-1 to TRBJ2-7; D is perhaps TRBD1 or TRBD2 (6 bases each). The CDR3 totals 14 residues. V was clipped by 4 bases and J by 6 bases, with 17 bases between them. Germline V gene lookup returns CDR1 SGHRS and CDR2 YFSETQ. Looking up the rest from reference TRBV5-1 and TRBJ2-7 gives the full variable domain: KAGVTQTPRYLIKTRGQQVTLSCSPISGHRSVSWYQQTPGQGLQFLFEYFSETQRNKGNFPGRFSGRQFSNSRSEMNVSTLELGDSALYLCASSAGQQEGEQYFGPGTRLTVT.

The V gene is TRBV11-3, the J gene TRBJ1-1; the match to TRBD1 covers 9 bases. CDR3 size: 17 residues. The germline CDR1 and CDR2 sequences are SGHNT and YENEEA. With 2 bases clipped from V and 5 bases from J, the junction kept 12 bases outside the gene matches. CDR3 sequence reads: CASSLPTPYRGRTEAFF. The CDR3 DNA sequence: TGTGCCAGCAGCTTACCCACCCCATACAGGGGGCGGACTGAAGCTTTCTTT. Full variable domain (missing parts from reference TRBV11-3 and TRBJ1-1): EAGVVQSPRYKIIEKKQPVAFWCNPISGHNTLYWYLQNLGQGPELLIRYENEEAVDDSQLPKDRFSAERLKGVDSTLKIQPAELGDSAVYLCASSLPTPYRGRTEAFFGQGTRLTVV.

The chain recombines TRBV6-6 with TRBJ2-1; 11 nucleotides align to TRBD2. Germline V lookup: CDR1 MNHNY, CDR2 SVGAGI (reference sequence). The CDR3 spans 15 residues. V shed 4 bases and J 8 bases; nucleotides not matched to a gene: 7. CDR3 sequence reads: CASSSPGLAVYEQFF. The DNA for the CDR3 is TGTGCCAGCAGTTCACCGGGACTAGCGGTCTATGAGCAGTTCTTC.

The gene calls are TRBV4-2 and TRBJ2-7; no clear D. Germline CDR1 and CDR2: LGHNA and YNFKEQ. V was clipped by 2 bases and J by 3 bases, with 8 bases between them. The CDR3 runs to 13 residues. The CDR3 DNA is TGTGCCAGCAGCCAACTGACTGGCTACGAGCAGTACTTC. This sequence encodes CASSQLTGYEQYF.

CDR3 amino acids: CASSRRGIWGQGDTYEQYF. The DNA of the CDR3 is TGTGCCAGCAGCCGTAGGGGGATCTGGGGACAGGGGGACACCTACGAGCAGTACTTC. The chain links TRBV11-3 to TRBJ2-7; 11 bases map to TRBD1. This CDR3 is 19 amino acids long. The germline CDR1 and CDR2 sequences are SGHNT and YENEEA. V trimming: 5 bases; J trimming: 2 bases; junction bases outside the gene matches: 17.

The rearrangement links TRBV12-5 to TRBJ2-7; a possible D gene is TRBD1 (7 bases). The V end was cut by 1 base, the J end by 6 bases, with 16 bases between. CDR3 length: 15 residues. Germline V gene data show CDR1 as LGHNT and CDR2 as FRNRAP. CDR3 sequence: CASGLGGRGDGEQYF. CDR3 DNA: TGTGCTAGTGGTTTGGGGGGCAGGGGGGACGGCGAGCAGTACTTC.

A few counts support this clone. This chain connects TRBV7-9 to TRBJ1-1; the D is unclear. V lost 3 bases and J 3 bases, leaving 11 bases between the germline ends. This CDR3 has 14 amino acids. CDR1 is SEHNR and CDR2 is FQNEAQ in the germline V gene (reference sequence). The CDR3 coding sequence is TGTGCCAGCAGCTTTTTTGGTCGGGACACTGAAGCTTTCTTT. Its translation: CASSFFGRDTEAFF.

This chain links TRBV11-2 with TRBJ2-3; 11 bases map to TRBD2. CDR3 length: 16 amino acids. Germline V gene data show CDR1 as SGHAT and CDR2 as FQNNGV. After removal of 7 bases from V and 0 bases from J, the junction contained 6 bases not matched to a gene. The DNA for the CDR3 is TGTGCCAGCACCGTAGCGGGAGGGCCGAGCACAGATACGCAGTATTTT. This encodes CASTVAGGPSTDTQYF.

The chain uses TRBV2 and TRBJ2-2, with D possibly called TRBD1 or TRBD2 (5 bases each). This CDR3 contains 16 residues. Trimming stripped 3 bases from V and 4 bases from J, with 15 bases between. Germline loops: CDR1 SNHLY, CDR2 FYNNEI. CDR3 DNA sequence: TGTGCCAGCAGTGATTTTCTGAGGGGTGTCACCGGGGAGCTGTTTTTT. Encoded protein: CASSDFLRGVTGELFF.